This entry lists 21 T cell receptor beta chains sequenced from one sample in a study of blood T cell repertoires in COVID-19. Sequencing used immunoSEQ multiplex PCR; TCRdb keeps in-frame clones, though not all of them. The table lists about 160,000 clones, around 82% of them singletons. Sample: peripheral blood. Receptors were obtained from an older man with COVID-19, enrolled during active disease.

This clone has a handful of counts. This rearrangement joins TRBV2 to TRBJ1-1; D is unclear. The germline gives CDR1 SNHLY, CDR2 FYNNEI. The CDR3 has 15 residues. V was clipped by 7 bases and J by 0 bases, with 15 bases between them. CDR3 residues: CASTEVGGMNTEAFF. The CDR3 DNA follows: TGTGCCAGCACCGAAGTAGGCGGAATGAACACTGAAGCTTTCTTT.

This rearrangement joins TRBV6-6 to TRBJ2-5, with 9 bases identical to TRBD2. The CDR3 spans 16 residues. The germline V gene has CDR1 MNHNY and CDR2 SVGAGI (reference sequence). After removal of 5 bases from V and 2 bases from J, the junction contained 9 bases not matched to a gene. CDR3 in amino acids: CASSGVAGGIQETQYF. For the CDR3, the DNA is TGTGCCAGCAGTGGAGTGGCGGGGGGGATACAAGAGACCCAGTACTTC.

This chain links TRBV6-7 with TRBJ2-6; 9 bases agree with TRBD1. TRBV6-7 is an ORF, and what it does is uncertain. Unmatched junction bases numbered 7, after V lost 0 bases and J lost 4 bases. This CDR3 comprises 18 residues. The CDR3 DNA reads TGTGCCAGCAGTTACTCGATGGGACAGGGCTCCGGGGCCAACGTCCTGACTTTC. Amino acids: CASSYSMGQGSGANVLTF.

The chain combines TRBV25-1 with TRBJ1-6; D is ambiguous. The CDR3 is 13 residues long. The germline V gene has CDR1 MGHDK and CDR2 SYGVNS. Trimming took 6 bases from V and 8 from J, leaving 11 bases between them. The CDR3 DNA reads TGTGCCAGCAGCACGAGTCCTTATTCACCCCTCCACTTT. This sequence encodes CASSTSPYSPLHF.

This chain connects TRBV6-5 to TRBJ1-3, with D perhaps TRBD1 (6 bases). The length of the CDR3 is 14 residues. Germline values: CDR1 MNHEY, CDR2 SVGAGI. V gave up 10 bases and J gave up 3 bases, with 16 bases separating them. CDR3 in amino acids: CAITQGIVGNTIYF. In DNA form, the CDR3 reads TGTGCCATTACGCAGGGGATTGTTGGAAACACCATATATTTT.

This rearrangement joins TRBV4-3 to TRBJ2-5; D remains ambiguous. The CDR3 is 13 amino acids. Germline V lookup: CDR1 LGHNA, CDR2 YSLEER. Trimming took off 0 bases at V and 4 bases at J, with 6 bases between the two ends. Here the CDR3 reads CASSQEAGETQYF. The CDR3 DNA reads as TGCGCCAGCAGCCAAGAAGCCGGAGAGACCCAGTACTTC.

The genes are TRBV6-1 and TRBJ1-2; no clear D. Germline V gene sequence: CDR1 MNHNS, CDR2 SASEGT. CDR3 length equals 12 residues. Trimming took off 2 bases at V and 9 bases at J, with 10 bases between the two ends. The CDR3: CASSERLRSYTF. The CDR3 bases are TGTGCCAGCAGTGAAAGGCTGAGGAGCTACACCTTC.

The V gene is TRBV19, the J gene TRBJ1-4, with 7 positions matching TRBD1. Germline V CDR1 and CDR2: LNHDA, SQIVND (reference sequence). The CDR3 loop spans 14 amino acids. After removal of 5 bases from V and 5 bases from J, the junction contained 5 bases not matched to a gene. The CDR3 nucleotides read TGTGCCAGTAGTCGAGCAGGGGGGAATGAAAAACTGTTTTTT. It specifies CASSRAGGNEKLFF. Variable domain in full (rest from reference TRBV19 and TRBJ1-4): DGGITQSPKYLFRKEGQNVTLSCEQNLNHDAMYWYRQDPGQGLRLIYYSQIVNDFQKGDIAEGYSVSREKKESFPLTVTSAQKNPTAFYLCASSRAGGNEKLFFGSGTQLSVL.

The genes are TRBV10-2 and TRBJ2-3; TRBD1 might be the D (5 bases). The CDR3 contains 16 residues. From germline, CDR1 is WSHSY and CDR2 SAAADI. The V and J ends lost 0 bases and 1 base respectively, with 11 bases between them. The CDR3 DNA is TGCGCCAGCAGTGAGTCAAGGGGTGGAGGCACAGATACGCAGTATTTT. Translated: CASSESRGGGTDTQYF.

The chain links TRBV5-5 to TRBJ2-2; TRBD1 is a possible D gene (6 bases). This CDR3 has 14 residues. Between the trimmed V and J ends, which lost 3 bases and 3 bases, there was a span of 9 bases. In germline, CDR1 is SGHKS, CDR2 YYEKEE (reference sequence). For the CDR3, the DNA is TGTGCCAGCAGCTGGGGACAATACACCGGGGAGCTGTTTTTT. Protein sequence: CASSWGQYTGELFF.

This chain links TRBV28 with TRBJ1-2; 12 bases agree with TRBD1. The germline V gene has CDR1 MDHEN and CDR2 SYDVKM. Trimming took 5 bases from V and 0 from J; bases not matched to a gene: 13. CDR3 size: 19 residues. The CDR3 reads CASSPPGDRGRRANYGYTF. The CDR3 DNA is TGTGCCAGCAGTCCCCCGGGGGACAGGGGGCGCCGGGCTAACTATGGCTACACCTTC.

The genes are TRBV3-1 (or the pseudogene TRBV3-2) and TRBJ2-7, with a possible D match to TRBD1 (6 bases). Trimming pared 0 bases from V and 6 bases from J, leaving 12 bases between. The CDR3 contains 14 residues. In germline, CDR1 is LGHDT, CDR2 YNNKEL (reference sequence). The CDR3 sequence is CASSQETGLSEQYF. CDR3 bases: TGTGCCAGCAGCCAAGAAACAGGGTTGAGCGAGCAGTACTTC.

The gene calls are TRBV6-5 and TRBJ1-5, with 7 bases aligning to TRBD1. Germline loops: CDR1 MNHEY, CDR2 SVGAGI. The CDR3 sequence is 15 residues long. Trimming took 7 bases from V and 5 from J; bases not matched to a gene: 11. The DNA for the CDR3 is TGTGCCAGCACGCCAGGGGGAAGTCGTTATCAGCCCCAGCATTTT. Its protein product is CASTPGGSRYQPQHF.

This chain connects TRBV5-1 to TRBJ1-1, with a tentative D call TRBD1 (6 bases). V lost 4 bases and J lost 3, with 10 bases in between. In germline, CDR1 is SGHRS, CDR2 YFSETQ. CDR3 size: 13 residues. Here the CDR3 reads CASSQDSYTEAFF. Written as DNA, the CDR3 is TGCGCCAGCAGCCAGGACAGTTACACTGAAGCTTTCTTT.

A few counts support this clone. V usage is TRBV14 and J usage is TRBJ1-1, with D tentatively TRBD1 (6 bases). The V and J ends lost 0 bases and 10 bases respectively, with 15 bases between them. The CDR3 runs to 14 residues. CDR1 is SGHDN, CDR2 FVKESK, per germline. DNA of the CDR3: TGTGCCAGCAGCCAAGAAACAGGGCAAGGGAGAGCTTTCTTT. It translates to CASSQETGQGRAFF. The complete variable domain, with remaining parts taken from reference TRBV14 and TRBJ1-1, reads EAGVTQFPSHSVIEKGQTVTLRCDPISGHDNLYWYRRVMGKEIKFLLHFVKESKQDESGMPNNRFLAERTGGTYSTLKVQPAELEDSGVYFCASSQETGQGRAFFGQGTRLTVV.

This sequence joins TRBV9 and TRBJ2-2; 8 positions agree with TRBD2. V was clipped by 4 bases and J by 0 bases; unmatched bases: 2. The CDR3 has 15 amino acids. CDR1 and CDR2 from the germline V gene are SGDLS and YYNGEE. The CDR3 nucleotides read TGTGCCAGCAGCCCGGGACTAGCGAACACCGGGGAGCTGTTTTTT. It specifies CASSPGLANTGELFF.

As concerns this clone: One end of the junction varies from germline; a read error may be responsible. This rearrangement joins TRBV19 to TRBJ1-5; TRBD1 matches 10 bases. The CDR3 covers 16 residues. Looked up from germline, CDR1 is LNHDA and CDR2 is SQIVND (reference sequence). CDR3: CASSIAGTGANRPQHF. The CDR3 nucleotides are TGTGCCAGTAGTATAGCCGGGACAGGGGCGAATCGGCCCCAGCATTTT.

Only one count was recorded for this clone. This chain joins TRBV11-2 and TRBJ2-2; D is unclear. The CDR3 is 13 amino acids. CDR1 and CDR2 (germline): SGHAT, FQNNGV. V lost 5 bases, J lost 7 bases, and 11 bases lay in between. CDR3 in DNA: TGTGCCAGCAGCCTTAGTACCGACGGGGAGCTGTTTTTT. This sequence encodes CASSLSTDGELFF.

This clone is a singleton in its sample. V and J are TRBV6-5 and TRBJ1-1; TRBD1 aligns across 9 bases. The length of the CDR3 is 15 residues. CDR1 and CDR2 from the germline V gene are MNHEY and SVGAGI. V was clipped by 5 bases and J by 4 bases; unmatched bases: 8. CDR3 in amino acids: CASSLQGAGGTEAFF. The CDR3, as DNA: TGTGCCAGCAGTCTACAGGGGGCGGGGGGCACTGAAGCTTTCTTT.

The chain carries TRBV28 and TRBJ2-7; 9 nucleotides agree with TRBD1. The length of the CDR3 is 15 residues. Losses at the gene ends were 5 bases for V and 5 bases for J; bases not matched to a gene: 10. Germline values: CDR1 MDHEN, CDR2 SYDVKM. The CDR3 region is CASSPGDRVEHEQYF. The DNA of the CDR3 is TGTGCCAGCAGTCCAGGGGACAGGGTGGAGCACGAGCAGTACTTC.

This clone was seen a few times. The chain has TRBV7-2 and TRBJ1-5, with 8 bases fitting TRBD1. Germline CDR1 and CDR2: SGHTA and FQGNSA. The CDR3 loop spans 15 amino acids. J lost 6 bases, V lost 4 bases, and 8 bases had no gene match. Written as DNA, the CDR3 is TGTGCCAGCAGCTCCCGACAGGGGAGCGGTCAGCCCCAGCATTTT. Its protein product is CASSSRQGSGQPQHF.